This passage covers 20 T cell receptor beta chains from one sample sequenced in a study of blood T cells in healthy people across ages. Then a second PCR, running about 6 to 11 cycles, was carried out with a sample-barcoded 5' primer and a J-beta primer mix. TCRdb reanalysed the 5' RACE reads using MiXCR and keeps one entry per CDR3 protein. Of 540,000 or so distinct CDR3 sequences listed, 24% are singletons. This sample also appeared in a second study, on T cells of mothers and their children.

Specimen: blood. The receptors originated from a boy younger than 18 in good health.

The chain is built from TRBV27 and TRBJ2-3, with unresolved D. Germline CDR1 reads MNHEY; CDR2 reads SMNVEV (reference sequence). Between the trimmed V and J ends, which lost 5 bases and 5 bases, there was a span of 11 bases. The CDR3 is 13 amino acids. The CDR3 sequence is CASSLDMGDTQYF. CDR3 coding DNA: TGTGCCAGCAGTCTAGACATGGGAGATACGCAGTATTTT.

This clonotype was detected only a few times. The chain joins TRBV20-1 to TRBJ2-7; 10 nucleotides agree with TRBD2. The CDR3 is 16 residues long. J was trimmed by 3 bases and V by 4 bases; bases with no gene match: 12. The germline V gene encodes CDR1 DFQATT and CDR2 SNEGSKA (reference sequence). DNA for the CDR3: TGCAGTGCTACTACCACTAGCGGGGCCGATGTCTACGAGCAGTACTTC. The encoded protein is CSATTTSGADVYEQYF.

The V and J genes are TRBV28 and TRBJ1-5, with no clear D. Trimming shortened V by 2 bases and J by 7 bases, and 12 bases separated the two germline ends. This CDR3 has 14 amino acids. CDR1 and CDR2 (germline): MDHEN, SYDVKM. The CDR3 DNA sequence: TGTGCCAGCAGTTTACGGGGTAAAGCACAGCCCCAGCATTTT. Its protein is CASSLRGKAQPQHF. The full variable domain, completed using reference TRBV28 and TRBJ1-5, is DVKVTQSSRYLVKRTGEKVFLECVQDMDHENMFWYRQDPGLGLRLIYFSYDVKMKEKGDIPEGYSVSREKKERFSLILESASTNQTSMYLCASSLRGKAQPQHFGDGTRLSIL.

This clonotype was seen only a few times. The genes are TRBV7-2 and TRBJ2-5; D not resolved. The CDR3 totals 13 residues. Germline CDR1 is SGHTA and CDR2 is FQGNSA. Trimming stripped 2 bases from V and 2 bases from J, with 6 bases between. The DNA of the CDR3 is TGTGCCAGCAGCTTACCGCTTCAAGAGACCCAGTACTTC. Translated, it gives CASSLPLQETQYF. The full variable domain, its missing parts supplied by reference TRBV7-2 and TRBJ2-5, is GAGVSQSPSNKVTEKGKDVELRCDPISGHTALYWYRQSLGQGLEFLIYFQGNSAPDKSGLPSDRFSAERTGGSVSTLTIQRTQQEDSAVYLCASSLPLQETQYFGPGTRLLVL.

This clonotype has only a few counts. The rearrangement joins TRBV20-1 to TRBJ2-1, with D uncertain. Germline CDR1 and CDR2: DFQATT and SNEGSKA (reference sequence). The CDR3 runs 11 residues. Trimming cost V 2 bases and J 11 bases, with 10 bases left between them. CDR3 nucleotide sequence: TGCAGTGCTAGACACCCTTACAAGCAGTTCTTC. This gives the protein CSARHPYKQFF.

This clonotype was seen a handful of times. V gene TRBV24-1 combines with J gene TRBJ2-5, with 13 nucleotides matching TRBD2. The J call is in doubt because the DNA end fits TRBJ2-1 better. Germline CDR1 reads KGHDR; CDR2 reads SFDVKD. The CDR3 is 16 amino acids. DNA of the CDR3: TGTGCCACCAGTGATTCAACTAGCGGGGGGGGCTATGAGCAGTTCTTC. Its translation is CATSDSTSGGGYEQFF.

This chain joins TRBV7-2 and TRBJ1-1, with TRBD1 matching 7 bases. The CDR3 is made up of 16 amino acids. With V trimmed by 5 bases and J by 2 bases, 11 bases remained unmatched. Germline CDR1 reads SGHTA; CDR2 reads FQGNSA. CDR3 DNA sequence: TGTGCCAGCAGCCCTTATACAGGGGCCCCTAACACTGAAGCTTTCTTT. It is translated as CASSPYTGAPNTEAFF.

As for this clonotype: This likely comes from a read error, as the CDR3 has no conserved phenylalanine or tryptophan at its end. CDR3 in amino acids: CASSLAGGQFL. The CDR3, as DNA: TGTGCCAGCAGCCTCGCCGGCGGGCAGTTCCTC. This chain connects TRBV2 to TRBJ2-1; D ambiguous. From germline, CDR1 is SNHLY and CDR2 FYNNEI. This CDR3 region has 11 residues. Trimming shortened V by 6 bases and J by 12 bases, and 12 bases separated the two germline ends.

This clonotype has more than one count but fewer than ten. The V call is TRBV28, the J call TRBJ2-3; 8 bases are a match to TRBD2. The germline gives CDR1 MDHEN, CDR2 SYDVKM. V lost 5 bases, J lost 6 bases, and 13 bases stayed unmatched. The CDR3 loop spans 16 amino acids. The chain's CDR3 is CASSGPISGGWDTQYF. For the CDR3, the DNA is TGTGCCAGCAGTGGACCGATAAGCGGGGGATGGGATACGCAGTATTTT.

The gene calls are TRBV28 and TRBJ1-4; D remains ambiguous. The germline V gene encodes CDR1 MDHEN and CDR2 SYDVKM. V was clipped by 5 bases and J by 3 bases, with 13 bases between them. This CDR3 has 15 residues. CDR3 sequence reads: CASSLYWAANEKLFF. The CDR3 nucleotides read TGTGCCAGCAGTCTCTATTGGGCAGCTAATGAAAAACTGTTTTTT.

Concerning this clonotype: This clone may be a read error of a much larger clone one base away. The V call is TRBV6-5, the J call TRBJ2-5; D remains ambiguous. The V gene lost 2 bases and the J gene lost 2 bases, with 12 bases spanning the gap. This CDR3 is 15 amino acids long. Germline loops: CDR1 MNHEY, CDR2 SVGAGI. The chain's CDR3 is CASSYGRSSQETQYF. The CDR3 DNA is TGTGCCAGCAGTTACGGACGGTCATCTCAAGAGACCCAGTACTTC.

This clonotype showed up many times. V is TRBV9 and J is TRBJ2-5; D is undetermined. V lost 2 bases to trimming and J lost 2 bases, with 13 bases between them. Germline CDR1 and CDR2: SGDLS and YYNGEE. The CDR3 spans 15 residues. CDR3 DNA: TGTGCCAGCAGCGTCCGCTATGGGGTACAAGAGACCCAGTACTTC. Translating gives CASSVRYGVQETQYF.

The CDR3 is CASRREASGGYEQYF. CDR3 DNA sequence: TGTGCCAGCAGGAGAGAGGCTAGCGGGGGCTACGAGCAGTACTTC. The V gene is TRBV28, the J gene TRBJ2-7; the match to TRBD2 covers 10 bases. V dropped 6 bases and J dropped 3; count of bases not matched to a gene: 8. Germline V CDR1 and CDR2: MDHEN, SYDVKM. This CDR3 has 15 residues.

CDR3 bases: TGTGCCAGCAGTTTATTGGATAGAATTATGAACACTGAAGCTTTCTTT. Protein: CASSLLDRIMNTEAFF. V gene TRBV28 combines with J gene TRBJ1-1; D unclear. V was cut by 1 base and J by 0 bases, with 12 bases left in between. The CDR3 sequence is 16 residues long. Germline CDR1 and CDR2: MDHEN and SYDVKM.

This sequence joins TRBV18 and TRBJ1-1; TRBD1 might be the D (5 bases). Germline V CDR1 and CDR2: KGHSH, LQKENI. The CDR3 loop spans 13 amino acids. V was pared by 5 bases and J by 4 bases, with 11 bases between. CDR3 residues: CASSNSGGTEAFF. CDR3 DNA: TGTGCCAGCTCAAATTCGGGGGGCACTGAAGCTTTCTTT.

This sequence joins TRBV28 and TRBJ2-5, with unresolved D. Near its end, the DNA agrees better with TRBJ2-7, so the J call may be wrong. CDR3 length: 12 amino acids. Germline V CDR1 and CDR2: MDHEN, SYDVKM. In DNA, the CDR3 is TGTGCCAACAGACGGCAGTCGAGCGAGCAGTACTTC. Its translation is CANRRQSSEQYF.

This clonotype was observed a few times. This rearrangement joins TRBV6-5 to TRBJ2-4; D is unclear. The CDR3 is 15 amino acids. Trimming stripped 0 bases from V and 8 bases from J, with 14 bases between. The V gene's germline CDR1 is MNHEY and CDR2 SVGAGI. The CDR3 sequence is CASSYSMIQRDIQYF. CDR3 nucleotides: TGTGCCAGCAGTTACTCGATGATCCAAAGGGACATTCAGTACTTC.

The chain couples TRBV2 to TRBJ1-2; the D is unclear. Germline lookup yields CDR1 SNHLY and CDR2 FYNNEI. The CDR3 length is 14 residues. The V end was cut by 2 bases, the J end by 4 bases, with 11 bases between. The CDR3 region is CASSERPESYGYTF. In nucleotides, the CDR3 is TGTGCCAGCAGTGAACGACCGGAGAGCTATGGCTACACCTTC.

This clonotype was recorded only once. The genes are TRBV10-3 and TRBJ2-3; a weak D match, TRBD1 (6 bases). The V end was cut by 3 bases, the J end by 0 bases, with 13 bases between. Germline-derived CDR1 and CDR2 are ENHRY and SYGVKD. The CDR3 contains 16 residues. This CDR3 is CAISDSQGPSTDTQYF. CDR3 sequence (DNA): TGTGCCATCAGTGACTCACAGGGACCTAGCACAGATACGCAGTATTTT.

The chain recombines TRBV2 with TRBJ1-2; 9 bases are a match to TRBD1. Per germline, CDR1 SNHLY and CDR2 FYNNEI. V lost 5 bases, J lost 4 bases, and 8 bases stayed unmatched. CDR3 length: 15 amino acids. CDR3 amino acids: CASSRTGTGPYGYTF. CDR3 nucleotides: TGTGCCAGCAGTCGGACCGGGACAGGGCCCTATGGCTACACCTTC.